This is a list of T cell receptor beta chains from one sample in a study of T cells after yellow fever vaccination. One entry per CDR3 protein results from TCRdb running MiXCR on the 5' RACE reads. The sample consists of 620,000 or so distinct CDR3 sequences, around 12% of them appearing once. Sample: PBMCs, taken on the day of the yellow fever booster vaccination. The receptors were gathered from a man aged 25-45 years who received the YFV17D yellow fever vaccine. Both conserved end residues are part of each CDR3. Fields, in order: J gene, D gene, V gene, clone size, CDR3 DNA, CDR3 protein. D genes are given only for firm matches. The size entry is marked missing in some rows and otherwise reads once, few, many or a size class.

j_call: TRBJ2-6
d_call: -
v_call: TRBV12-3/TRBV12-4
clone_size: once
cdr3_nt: TGTGCCAGCAGCCCGTATGGGGCCAACGTCCTGACTTTC
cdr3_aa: CASSPYGANVLTF

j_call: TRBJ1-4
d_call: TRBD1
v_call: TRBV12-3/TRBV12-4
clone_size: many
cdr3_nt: TGTGCCAGCAGTAAGGGACAGAATGAAAAACTGTTTTTT
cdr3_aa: CASSKGQNEKLFF

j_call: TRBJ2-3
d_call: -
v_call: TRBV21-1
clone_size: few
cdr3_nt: TGTGCCAGCAGCCCTACCCGGCGAGCCTTAAGCACAGATACGCAGTATTTT
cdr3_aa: CASSPTRRALSTDTQYF

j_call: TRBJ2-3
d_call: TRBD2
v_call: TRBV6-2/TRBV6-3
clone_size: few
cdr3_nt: TGTGCCAGCAGCTCAATAGCGGGAGGGCCAAATACGCAGTATTTT
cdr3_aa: CASSSIAGGPNTQYF

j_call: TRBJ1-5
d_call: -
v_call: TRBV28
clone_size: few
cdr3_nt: TGTGCCAGCTATCCAAGCAATCAGCCCCAGCATTTT
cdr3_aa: CASYPSNQPQHF

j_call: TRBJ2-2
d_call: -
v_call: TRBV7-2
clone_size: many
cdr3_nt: TGTGCCAGCAGCACCGACACCGGGGAGCTGTTTTTT
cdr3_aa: CASSTDTGELFF

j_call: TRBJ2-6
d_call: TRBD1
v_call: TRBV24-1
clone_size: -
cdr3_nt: TGTGCCACCGGTAATCCGGGACAGGGATCTTTGTATACTGGGGCCAACGTCCTGACTTTC
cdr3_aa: CATGNPGQGSLYTGANVLTF

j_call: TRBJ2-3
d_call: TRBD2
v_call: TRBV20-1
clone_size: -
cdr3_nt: TGCAGTGCGCTGGGGACTAGCGGGAGTGTAACAGATACGCAGTATTTT
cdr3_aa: CSALGTSGSVTDTQYF

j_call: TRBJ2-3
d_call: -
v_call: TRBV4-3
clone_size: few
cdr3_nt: TGCGCCAGCAGCCAAGTAACCTCTAGTCTCGGTACGCAGTATTTT
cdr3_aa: CASSQVTSSLGTQYF

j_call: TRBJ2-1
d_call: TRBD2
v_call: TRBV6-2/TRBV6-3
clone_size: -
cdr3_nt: TGTGCCAGCAGTTACAACACGGCTAGCGGGAGCTCCTACAATGAGCAGTTCTTC
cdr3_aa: CASSYNTASGSSYNEQFF

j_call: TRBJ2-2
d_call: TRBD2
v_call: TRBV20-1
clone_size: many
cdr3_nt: TGCAGTGCTAGTATGCGGGAGTCCCCCGGGGAGCTGTTTTTT
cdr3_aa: CSASMRESPGELFF

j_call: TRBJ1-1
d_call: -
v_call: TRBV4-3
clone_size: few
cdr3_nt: TGCGCCAGCAGCGTCTATATGAACACTGAAGCTTTCTTT
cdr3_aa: CASSVYMNTEAFF

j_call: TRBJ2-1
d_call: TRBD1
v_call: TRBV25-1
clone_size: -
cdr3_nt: TGTGCCAGCAGGTATCCCCGGGACAGGGTGTACAATGAGCAGTTCTTC
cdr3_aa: CASRYPRDRVYNEQFF

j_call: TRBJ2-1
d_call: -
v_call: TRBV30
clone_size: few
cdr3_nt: TGTGCCTGGAGTGTAGATAGCGGGCAGTTCTTC
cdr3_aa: CAWSVDSGQFF

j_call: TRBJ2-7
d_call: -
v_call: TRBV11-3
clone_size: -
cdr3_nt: TGTGCCAGCAGCTTCCCGGGGGGCCTAGCGGAAACCTACGAGCAGTACTTC
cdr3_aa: CASSFPGGLAETYEQYF

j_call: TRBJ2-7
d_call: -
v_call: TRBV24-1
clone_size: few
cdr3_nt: TGTGCCACCAGTCGGACGGCTCCAACCTACGAGCAGTACTTC
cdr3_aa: CATSRTAPTYEQYF

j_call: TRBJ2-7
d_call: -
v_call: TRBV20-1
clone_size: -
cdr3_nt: TGCAGTGCTACCATAGCGTTCTCCTACGAGCAGTACTTC
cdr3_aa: CSATIAFSYEQYF

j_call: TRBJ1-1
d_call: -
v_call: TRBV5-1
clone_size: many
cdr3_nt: TGCGCCAGCAGCTTGGACCCCGCCAGTTCGTACACTGAAGCTTTCTTT
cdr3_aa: CASSLDPASSYTEAFF

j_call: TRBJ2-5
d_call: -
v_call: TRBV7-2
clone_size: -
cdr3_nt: TGTGCCAGCAGAGGACAGATGGAGACCCAGTACTTC
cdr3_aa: CASRGQMETQYF

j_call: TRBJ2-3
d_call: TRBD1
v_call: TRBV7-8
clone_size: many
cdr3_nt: TGTGCCAGCAGCATACAGGGGGCAGATACGCAGTATTTT
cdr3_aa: CASSIQGADTQYF

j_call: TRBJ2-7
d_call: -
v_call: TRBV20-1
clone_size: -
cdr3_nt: TGCAGTGCTAAACCTCGACAGAACTACGAGCAGTACTTC
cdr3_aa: CSAKPRQNYEQYF

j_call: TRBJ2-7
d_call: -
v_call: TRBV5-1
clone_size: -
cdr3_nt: TGCGCCAGCTCGAACCCGGGCCCTGCGGTGGCCTACGAGCAGTACTTC
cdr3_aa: CASSNPGPAVAYEQYF

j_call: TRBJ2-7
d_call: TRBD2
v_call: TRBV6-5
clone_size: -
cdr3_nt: TGTGCCAGCAGTTACGGAGCTAGCGGTTTCCTGGAGCAGTACTTC
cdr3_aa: CASSYGASGFLEQYF

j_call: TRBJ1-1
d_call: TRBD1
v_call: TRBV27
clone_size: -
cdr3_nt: TGTGCCAGCAGTGGGACAGGGGGCAAGAACACTGAAGCTTTCTTT
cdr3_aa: CASSGTGGKNTEAFF

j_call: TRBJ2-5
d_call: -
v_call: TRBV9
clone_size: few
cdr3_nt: TGTGCCAGCAGCGTTTCATTTCAACGGTTGGACGGAGGTTACCAAGAGACCCAGTACTTC
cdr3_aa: CASSVSFQRLDGGYQETQYF

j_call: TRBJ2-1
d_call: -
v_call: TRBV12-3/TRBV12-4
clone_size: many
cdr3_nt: TGTGCCAGCAGTTTAGCGGTTCGGGGCAATGAGCAGTTCTTC
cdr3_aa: CASSLAVRGNEQFF

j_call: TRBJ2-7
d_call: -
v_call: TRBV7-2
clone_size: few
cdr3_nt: TGTGCCAGCAGCTTGCCGGTTTCAAACGAGCAGTACTTC
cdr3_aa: CASSLPVSNEQYF

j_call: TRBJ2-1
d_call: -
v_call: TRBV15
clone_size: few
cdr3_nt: TGTGCCACCAGCAGAGACTATGTTAGCGGCTATCACAATGAGCAGTTCTTC
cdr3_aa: CATSRDYVSGYHNEQFF

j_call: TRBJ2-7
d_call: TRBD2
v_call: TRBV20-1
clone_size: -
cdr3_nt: TGCAGTGCTTCTCGGGGGGGCAACGAGCAGTACTTC
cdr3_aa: CSASRGGNEQYF

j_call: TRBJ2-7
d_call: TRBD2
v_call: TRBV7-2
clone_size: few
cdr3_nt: TGTGCCAGCAGAGAGGGACTAGCCGCGACCTACGAGCAGTACTTC
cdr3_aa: CASREGLAATYEQYF

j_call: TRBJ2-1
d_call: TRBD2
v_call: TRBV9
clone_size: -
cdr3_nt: TGTGCCAGCGGGCCAGCGGGAGTGAATGAGCAGTTCTTC
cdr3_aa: CASGPAGVNEQFF

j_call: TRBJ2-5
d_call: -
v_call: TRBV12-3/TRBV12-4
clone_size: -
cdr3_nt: TGTGCCAGCAATTGGGGGTCGGAGACCCAGTACTTC
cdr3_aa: CASNWGSETQYF

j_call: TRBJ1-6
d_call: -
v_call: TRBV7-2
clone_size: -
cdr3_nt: TGTGCCAGCAGCGAAGACATCGACGGTGGGTCACCCCTCCACTTT
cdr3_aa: CASSEDIDGGSPLHF

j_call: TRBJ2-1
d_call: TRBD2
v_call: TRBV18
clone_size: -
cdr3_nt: TGTGCCAGCTCACTCCTGACTAGCGGGAGGGATGAGCAGTTCTTC
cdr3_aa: CASSLLTSGRDEQFF

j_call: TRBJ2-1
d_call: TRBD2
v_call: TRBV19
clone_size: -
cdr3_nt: TGTGCCAGTAGTATAAGAACTAGCGGTATACACAATGAGCAGTTCTTC
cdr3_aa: CASSIRTSGIHNEQFF

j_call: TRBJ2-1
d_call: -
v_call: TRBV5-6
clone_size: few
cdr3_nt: TGTGCCAGCAGCAACCAGCGGACTGTCTACAATGAGCAGTTCTTC
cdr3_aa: CASSNQRTVYNEQFF

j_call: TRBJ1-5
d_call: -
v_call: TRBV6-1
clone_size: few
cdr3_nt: TGTGCCAGCAGTGAATTCGGTAGCAATCAGCCCCAGCATTTT
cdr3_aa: CASSEFGSNQPQHF

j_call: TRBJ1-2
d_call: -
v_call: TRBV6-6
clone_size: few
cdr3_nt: TGTGCCAGCAGTCAGGGACGGCTAGATGGCTACACCTTC
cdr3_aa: CASSQGRLDGYTF

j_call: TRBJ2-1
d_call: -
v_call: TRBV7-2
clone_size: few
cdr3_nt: TGTGCAGTGGGGACTGTTTACAATGAGCAGTTCTTC
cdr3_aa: CAVGTVYNEQFF

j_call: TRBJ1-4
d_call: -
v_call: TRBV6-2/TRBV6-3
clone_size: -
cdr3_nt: TGTGCCAGCGCCCGGGCAGGATCGGGTGAAAAACTGTTTTTT
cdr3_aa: CASARAGSGEKLFF

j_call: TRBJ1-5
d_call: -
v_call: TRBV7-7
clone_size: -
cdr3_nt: TGTGCCAGCAGCGGATCATCAGGGCGCGGTGGGCAGCCCCAGCATTTT
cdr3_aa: CASSGSSGRGGQPQHF

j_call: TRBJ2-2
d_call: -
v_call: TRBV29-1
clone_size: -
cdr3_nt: TGCAGCGCGACAGTCCAGGCCGGGGAGCTGTTTTTT
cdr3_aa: CSATVQAGELFF

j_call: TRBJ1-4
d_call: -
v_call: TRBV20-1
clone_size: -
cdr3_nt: TGCAGTGCTAGAGCCTCAGGGTTTAATGAAAAACTGTTTTTT
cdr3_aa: CSARASGFNEKLFF

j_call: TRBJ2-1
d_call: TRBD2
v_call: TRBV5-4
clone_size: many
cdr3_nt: TGTGCCAGCAGCTCACTAGCGTACAATGAGCAGTTCTTC
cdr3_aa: CASSSLAYNEQFF

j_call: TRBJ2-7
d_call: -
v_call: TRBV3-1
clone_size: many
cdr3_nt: TGTGCCAGCAGCACCTTAACCTACGAGCAGTACTTC
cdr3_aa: CASSTLTYEQYF

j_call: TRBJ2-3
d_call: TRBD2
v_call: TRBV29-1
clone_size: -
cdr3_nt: TGCAGCGTAGTAGCGGGAAGCACAGATACGCAGTATTTT
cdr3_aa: CSVVAGSTDTQYF

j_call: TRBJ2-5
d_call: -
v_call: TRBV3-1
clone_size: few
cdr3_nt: TGTGCCAGCAGCCAGCCTCTTAACAGGGCGCCCCAGTACTTC
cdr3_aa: CASSQPLNRAPQYF

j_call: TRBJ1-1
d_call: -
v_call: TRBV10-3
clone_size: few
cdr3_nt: TGTGCCATCAGTGACCCAGGCGCGAACACTGAAGCTTTCTTT
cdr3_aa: CAISDPGANTEAFF

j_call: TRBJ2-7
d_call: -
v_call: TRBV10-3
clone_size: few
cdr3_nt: TGTGCCATCGCTCCGGCATACGAGCAGTACTTC
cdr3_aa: CAIAPAYEQYF

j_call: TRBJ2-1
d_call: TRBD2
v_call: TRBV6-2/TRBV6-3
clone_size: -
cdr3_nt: TGTGCCAGCAGTTACTGGACTAGCGGGAATGAGCAGTTCTTC
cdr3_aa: CASSYWTSGNEQFF

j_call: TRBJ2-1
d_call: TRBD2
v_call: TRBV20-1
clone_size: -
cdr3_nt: TGCAGTGGCTATCCTAGCGGGAGGCCCAATGAGCAGTTCTTC
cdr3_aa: CSGYPSGRPNEQFF

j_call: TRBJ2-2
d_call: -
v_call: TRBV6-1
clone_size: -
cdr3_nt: TGTGCCAGCAGTAGAGGGGCCCCAGCGAACACCGGGGAGCTGTTTTTT
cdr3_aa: CASSRGAPANTGELFF

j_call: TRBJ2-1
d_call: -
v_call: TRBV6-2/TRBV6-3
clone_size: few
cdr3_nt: TGTGCCAGCAGTTACTCGATCCCCCTTAGCTCCTACAATGAGCAGTTCTTC
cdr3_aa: CASSYSIPLSSYNEQFF

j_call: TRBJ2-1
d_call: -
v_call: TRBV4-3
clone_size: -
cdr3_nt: TGCGCCAGCAGCCAAAGACCAGCGGTCCTTTACAATGAGCAGTTCTTC
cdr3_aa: CASSQRPAVLYNEQFF

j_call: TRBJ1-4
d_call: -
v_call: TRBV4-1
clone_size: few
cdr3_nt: TGCGCCAGCAGCCAAGTGGGGACACCCTATGAAAAACTGTTTTTT
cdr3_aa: CASSQVGTPYEKLFF